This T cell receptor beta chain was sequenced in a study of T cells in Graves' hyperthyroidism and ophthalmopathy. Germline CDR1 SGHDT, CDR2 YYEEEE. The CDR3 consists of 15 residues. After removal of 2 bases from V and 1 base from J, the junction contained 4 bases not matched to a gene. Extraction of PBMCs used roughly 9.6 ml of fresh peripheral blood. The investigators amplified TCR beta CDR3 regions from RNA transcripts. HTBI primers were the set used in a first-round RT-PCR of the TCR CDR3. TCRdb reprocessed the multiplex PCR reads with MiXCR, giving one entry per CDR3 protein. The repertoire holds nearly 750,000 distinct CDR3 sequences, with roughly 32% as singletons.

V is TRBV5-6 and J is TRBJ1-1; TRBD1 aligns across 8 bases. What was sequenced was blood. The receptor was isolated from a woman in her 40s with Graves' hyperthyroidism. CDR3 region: CASSLNRGSNTEAFF. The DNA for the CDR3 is TGTGCCAGCAGCTTAAACAGGGGGTCGAACACTGAAGCTTTCTTT.